This T cell receptor (beta chain) derives from a study of read filtering for tumor transcriptome and immune sequencing. On the study more broadly: R-ISS stage counts were eight or nine for I, about 15 for II, six or seven for III.

V shed 5 bases and J 5 bases; nucleotides not matched to a gene: 10. Germline V lookup: CDR1 SGHTA, CDR2 FQGNSA. This CDR3 is 18 amino acids long. This library used around 400 ng RNA and molecular barcoded adaptors spanning alpha/delta and beta/gamma chains. TCRdb re-called the reads through MiXCR, storing one row per CDR3 protein. The table shows 35,000 to 50,000 distinct CDR3 sequences, with about a fifth occurring only once. Sequences were obtained from a population of CD138-negative cells sorted from bone marrow. The rearrangement uses TRBV7-2 and TRBJ2-1; 15 bases are shared with TRBD2. This TCR came from a donor aged 40 or older with multiple myeloma. The CDR3 DNA sequence: TGTGCCAGCAGCCCCGGACTAGCGGGAGGGAGAATGGACAATGAGCAGTTCTTC. This sequence encodes CASSPGLAGGRMDNEQFF.